These T cell receptor beta chains were read from a single sample in a study of blood T cells in healthy people across ages. TCRdb reprocessed the 5' RACE reads via MiXCR and lists one record per CDR3 protein. The sample has 550,000 to 600,000 distinct CDR3 sequences, 27% seen once. The sequenced sample consisted of blood. The receptors originated from a woman between 65 and 79 years old in good health. Each CDR3 is given with its conserved first and last residue. The order of the fields is CDR3 DNA, CDR3 protein, J gene, D gene, clone size, V gene. D genes are given only for firm matches. Some rows have no size entry. The others give once, few or many, or a class for an expanded clone.

DNA: TGCAGCGTTCGACTAGCGGGGGGGAAAGAGACCCAGTACTTC; CDR3: CSVRLAGGKETQYF; J: TRBJ2-5; D: TRBD2; size: -; V: TRBV29-1
DNA: TGTGCCACCAGCTATCACGGGGGCCGCCCCTACAATGAGCAGTTCTTC; CDR3: CATSYHGGRPYNEQFF; J: TRBJ2-1; D: -; size: few; V: TRBV15
DNA: TGTGCCAGCACCGACCGCCCGACAGGGGGGAGCACAGATACGCAGTATTTT; CDR3: CASTDRPTGGSTDTQYF; J: TRBJ2-3; D: TRBD1; size: few; V: TRBV27
DNA: TGCAGTGCTAGAGATCGCGCGGAGTGGGGACGCGTGGATACGCAGTATTTT; CDR3: CSARDRAEWGRVDTQYF; J: TRBJ2-3; D: -; size: -; V: TRBV20-1
DNA: TGCGCCAGCAGCTCGCGCCCCGGAAACGAGCAGTACTTC; CDR3: CASSSRPGNEQYF; J: TRBJ2-7; D: -; size: -; V: TRBV5-1
DNA: TGCGCCAGCAGCCAAGATCCCTCGACTGGGGCCTCTGGGGCCAACGTCCTGACTTTC; CDR3: CASSQDPSTGASGANVLTF; J: TRBJ2-6; D: -; size: few; V: TRBV4-3
DNA: TGTGCCAGCAGTTACGGGGCTAATTCACCCATCCACTTT; CDR3: CASSYGANSPIHF; J: TRBJ1-6; D: -; size: once; V: TRBV6-2/TRBV6-3
DNA: TGCGCCAGCAGCCCCCCCGGGGGAAATGGTAATGAAAAACTGTTTTTT; CDR3: CASSPPGGNGNEKLFF; J: TRBJ1-4; D: -; size: once; V: TRBV5-1
DNA: TGCAGTGCCAGGGGGGAAATAGGCGGGGAGCTGTTTTTT; CDR3: CSARGEIGGELFF; J: TRBJ2-2; D: -; size: -; V: TRBV20-1
DNA: TGTGCCAGCAGCCCCTCAGGCGAAGTCTATGGCTACACCTTC; CDR3: CASSPSGEVYGYTF; J: TRBJ1-2; D: -; size: once; V: TRBV3-1
DNA: TGTGCCAGCAGCCCTCGGATCGGTATCGGGGAGCTGTTTTTT; CDR3: CASSPRIGIGELFF; J: TRBJ2-2; D: -; size: few; V: TRBV6-6
DNA: TGCATTACCATAGTAGAGCCTGACGGCTACACCTTC; CDR3: CITIVEPDGYTF; J: TRBJ1-2; D: -; size: -; V: TRBV20-1
DNA: TGCAGTGCCAACAGGGGAAACTATGGCTACACCTTC; CDR3: CSANRGNYGYTF; J: TRBJ1-2; D: TRBD1; size: -; V: TRBV20-1
DNA: TGTGCCAGCAGTCCTCCCAGGACCGAGGGCACTGGGGAGCTGTTTTTT; CDR3: CASSPPRTEGTGELFF; J: TRBJ2-2; D: -; size: few; V: TRBV7-9
DNA: TGTGCCAGCGGCCCGACAGGGGGGACGGGTGGCTACACCTTC; CDR3: CASGPTGGTGGYTF; J: TRBJ1-2; D: TRBD1; size: -; V: TRBV6-5
DNA: TGCAGTGCTCCCCTAGCGGGGGAGAACACCGGGGAGCTGTTTTTT; CDR3: CSAPLAGENTGELFF; J: TRBJ2-2; D: TRBD2; size: -; V: TRBV20-1
DNA: TGCAGTGCTACCGCAGGCGCCTTTAACACTGAAGCTTTCTTT; CDR3: CSATAGAFNTEAFF; J: TRBJ1-1; D: -; size: -; V: TRBV20-1
DNA: TGCAGTGCTACTTCTAGCGGGGGAGGTCAAGAGACCCACTACTTC; CDR3: CSATSSGGGQETHYF; J: TRBJ2-1; D: TRBD2; size: -; V: TRBV20-1
DNA: TGTGCCAGCAGTCAGCCAGGGACGGACAGTAGCAATCAGCCCCAGCATTTT; CDR3: CASSQPGTDSSNQPQHF; J: TRBJ1-5; D: -; size: -; V: TRBV21-1
DNA: TGTGCCAGTAGGAAGGACAGTCCGTACTACGAGCAGTACTTC; CDR3: CASRKDSPYYEQYF; J: TRBJ2-7; D: -; size: few; V: TRBV19
DNA: TGTGCCAGCAGCCAAGATCCCCGGGGGAGTAAAGCTTTCTTT; CDR3: CASSQDPRGSKAFF; J: TRBJ1-1; D: -; size: -; V: TRBV3-1
DNA: TGTGCCAGCAGCCCCCTCAGGACAGCACTCACTGAAGCTTTCTTT; CDR3: CASSPLRTALTEAFF; J: TRBJ1-1; D: -; size: few; V: TRBV11-3
DNA: TGTGCCACCAGTGATTCCCTGACTAGCGATGAGCAGTTCTTC; CDR3: CATSDSLTSDEQFF; J: TRBJ2-1; D: TRBD2; size: -; V: TRBV24-1
DNA: TGTGCCAGCAGTTACGCGGGACTAACGGGGTACAATGAGCAGTTCTTC; CDR3: CASSYAGLTGYNEQFF; J: TRBJ2-1; D: TRBD2; size: few; V: TRBV6-5
DNA: TGCAGCATATTGACAGGGGACCCTCAAGAGACCCAGTACTTC; CDR3: CSILTGDPQETQYF; J: TRBJ2-5; D: TRBD1; size: -; V: TRBV29-1